These T cell receptor beta chains were read from a single sample in a study of cytomegalovirus exposure and HLA in healthy donors. Sequencing used immunoSEQ multiplex PCR; TCRdb keeps in-frame clones, though not all of them. The table includes 150,000 to 200,000 clones, 70% to 80% detected once. The specimen sequenced was PBMCs. The receptors were gathered from a woman in her thirties or forties in good health and CMV-seronegative. Each CDR3 is given without its conserved first and last residue. A D gene is named only where the DNA matches it firmly. Size tells how often a clone was seen (once, few, many) or the class of an expanded clone, and some rows leave it out.

abundance: few; j_gene: TRBJ2-2; d_gene: NA; v_gene: TRBV25-1; CDR3aa: ASSANAGTGELF
abundance: NA; j_gene: TRBJ1-1; d_gene: NA; v_gene: TRBV15; CDR3aa: ATSAGTEAF
abundance: few; j_gene: TRBJ2-1; d_gene: TRBD2; v_gene: TRBV11-3; CDR3aa: ASSLGTTAYNEQF
abundance: few; j_gene: TRBJ1-2; d_gene: NA; v_gene: TRBV30; CDR3aa: AWSGGGYT
abundance: NA; j_gene: TRBJ2-5; d_gene: TRBD1; v_gene: TRBV28; CDR3aa: ASSLSGTGMGETQY
abundance: NA; j_gene: TRBJ2-5; d_gene: TRBD2; v_gene: TRBV28; CDR3aa: ASSLGLAGGGKETQY
abundance: once; j_gene: TRBJ2-2; d_gene: NA; v_gene: TRBV30; CDR3aa: AWSYNSNTGELF
abundance: NA; j_gene: NA; d_gene: NA; v_gene: TRBV30; CDR3aa: AWSGQAYEQY
abundance: few; j_gene: TRBJ1-4; d_gene: NA; v_gene: TRBV2; CDR3aa: ASITGLATNEKLF
abundance: NA; j_gene: TRBJ2-7; d_gene: NA; v_gene: TRBV5-1; CDR3aa: ASSPRTLGGEQY
abundance: NA; j_gene: TRBJ2-7; d_gene: NA; v_gene: TRBV18; CDR3aa: ASSPTQGHEQY
abundance: NA; j_gene: TRBJ2-4; d_gene: NA; v_gene: TRBV6-1; CDR3aa: ASSVEGLRNIQY
abundance: NA; j_gene: TRBJ2-5; d_gene: TRBD1; v_gene: TRBV5-1; CDR3aa: ASSLGTAQETQY